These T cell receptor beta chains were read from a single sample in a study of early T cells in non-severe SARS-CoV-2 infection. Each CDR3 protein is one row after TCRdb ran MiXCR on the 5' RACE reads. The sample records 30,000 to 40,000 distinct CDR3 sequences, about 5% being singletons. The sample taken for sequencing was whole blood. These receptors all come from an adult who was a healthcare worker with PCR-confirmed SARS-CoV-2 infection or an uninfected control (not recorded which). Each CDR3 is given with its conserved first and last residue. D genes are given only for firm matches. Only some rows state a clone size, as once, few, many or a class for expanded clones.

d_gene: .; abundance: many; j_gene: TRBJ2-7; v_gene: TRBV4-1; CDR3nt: TGCGCCAGCAGCCAACGACCCGGACAGAGATCCTCTTCCTACGAGCAGTACTTC; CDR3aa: CASSQRPGQRSSSYEQYF
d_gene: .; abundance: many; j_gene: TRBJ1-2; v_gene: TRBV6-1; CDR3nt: TGTGCCAGCAACCATCTCAGCGGGGGGACTCTTGACTATGGCTACACCTTC; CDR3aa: CASNHLSGGTLDYGYTF
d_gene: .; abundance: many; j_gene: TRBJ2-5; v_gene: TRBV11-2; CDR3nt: TGTGCCAGCAGCAGAGGCGGAGAGGAGACCCAGTACTTC; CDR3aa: CASSRGGEETQYF
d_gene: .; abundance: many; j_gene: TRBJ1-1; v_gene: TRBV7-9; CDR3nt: TGTGCCAGCAGCTTATGGCAGGCCGTGAACACTGAAGCTTTCTTT; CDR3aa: CASSLWQAVNTEAFF
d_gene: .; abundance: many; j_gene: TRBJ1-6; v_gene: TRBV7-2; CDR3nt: TGTGCCAGCAGCTTAACGGGGAGGACCTATAATTCACCCCTCCACTTT; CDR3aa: CASSLTGRTYNSPLHF
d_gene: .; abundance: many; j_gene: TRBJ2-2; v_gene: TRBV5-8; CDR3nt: TGTGCCAGCCCTTCCCGGCGGACCGGGGAGCTGTTTTTT; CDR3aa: CASPSRRTGELFF
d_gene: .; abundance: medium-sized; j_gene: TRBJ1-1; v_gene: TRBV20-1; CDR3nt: TGCAGTGCGGCCGGGACAAGAGGTACTGAAGCTTTCTTT; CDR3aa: CSAAGTRGTEAFF
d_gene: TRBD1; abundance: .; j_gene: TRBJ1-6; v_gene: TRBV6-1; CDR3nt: TGTGCCAGCAGAACAGACAGGGGGAGTTCACCCCTCCACTTT; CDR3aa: CASRTDRGSSPLHF
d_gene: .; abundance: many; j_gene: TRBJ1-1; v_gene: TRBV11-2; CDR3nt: TGTGCCAGCAGCTTAGTTTCAGCTTTCTTT; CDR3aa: CASSLVSAFF
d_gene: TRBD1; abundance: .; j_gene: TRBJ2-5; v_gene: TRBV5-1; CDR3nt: TGCGCCAGCAGTGCGGACAGGGGATTGGAGACCCAGTACTTC; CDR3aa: CASSADRGLETQYF
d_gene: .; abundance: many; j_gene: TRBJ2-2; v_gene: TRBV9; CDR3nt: TGTGCCAGCAGCGTTGAGGGGAGTAGCACCGGGGAGCTGTTTTTT; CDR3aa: CASSVEGSSTGELFF
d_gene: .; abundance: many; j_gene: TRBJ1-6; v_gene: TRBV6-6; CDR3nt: TGTGCCAGCAGTTATGGGGCCAGAACCTCCTATAATTCACCCCTCCACTTT; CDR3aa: CASSYGARTSYNSPLHF
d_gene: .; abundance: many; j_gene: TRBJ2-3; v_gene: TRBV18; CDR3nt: TGTGCCAGCTCTACGGGACCAACGGGGACAGATACGCAGTATTTT; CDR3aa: CASSTGPTGTDTQYF
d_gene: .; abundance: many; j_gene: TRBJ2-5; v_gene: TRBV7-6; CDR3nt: TGTGCCAGCAGCCCCAGCCCGACCCCAAGGGAGACCCAGTACTTC; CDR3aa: CASSPSPTPRETQYF
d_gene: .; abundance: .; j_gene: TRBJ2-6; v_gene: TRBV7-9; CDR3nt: TGTGTCAGCAGCCGTTTAGGTACTGGGGCCAACGTCCTGACTTTC; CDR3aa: CVSSRLGTGANVLTF
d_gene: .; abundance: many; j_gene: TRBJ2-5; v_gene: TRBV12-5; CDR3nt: TGTGCTAGTGCCTTATGGGAGACCCAGTACTTC; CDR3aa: CASALWETQYF
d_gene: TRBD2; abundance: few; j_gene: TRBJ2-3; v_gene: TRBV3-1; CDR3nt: TGTGCCAGCAGCCAACCAACTAGCGGGGTCACAGATACGCAGTATTTT; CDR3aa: CASSQPTSGVTDTQYF
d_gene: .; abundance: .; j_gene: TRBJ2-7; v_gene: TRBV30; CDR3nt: TGTGCCGCCCACAGGGATTCCTACGAGCAGTACTTC; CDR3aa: CAAHRDSYEQYF
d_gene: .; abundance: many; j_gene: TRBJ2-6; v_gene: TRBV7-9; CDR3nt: TGTGCCAGCAGCCCCTGGGACCGGATTACCTCTGGGGCCAACGTCCTGACTTTC; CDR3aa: CASSPWDRITSGANVLTF
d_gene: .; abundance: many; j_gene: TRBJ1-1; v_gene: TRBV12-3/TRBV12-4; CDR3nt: TGTGCCAGCAGTTTAGGGTGGGTGAACACTGAAGCTTTCTTT; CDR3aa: CASSLGWVNTEAFF
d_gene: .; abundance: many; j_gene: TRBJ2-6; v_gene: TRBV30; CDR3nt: TGTGCCTGGGAGTCCGGGTCTGGGGCCAACGTCCTGACTTTC; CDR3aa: CAWESGSGANVLTF
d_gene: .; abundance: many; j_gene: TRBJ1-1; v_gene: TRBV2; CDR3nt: TGTGCCAGCAGTAAACAGGTAGACACTGAAGCTTTCTTT; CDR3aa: CASSKQVDTEAFF
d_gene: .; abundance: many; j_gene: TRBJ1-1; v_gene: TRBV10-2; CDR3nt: TGCGCCAGCAGTGTGTCACAGGAAGCTTTCTTT; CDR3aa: CASSVSQEAFF
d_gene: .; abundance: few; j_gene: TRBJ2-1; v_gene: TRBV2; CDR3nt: TGTGCCAGCATGTACAGCCCCAATGAGCAGTTCTTC; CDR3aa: CASMYSPNEQFF
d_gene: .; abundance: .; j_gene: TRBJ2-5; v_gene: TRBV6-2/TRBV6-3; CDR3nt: TGTGCCAGCAGTCCGACCAGGGCCGGAGCGGAGACCCAGTACTTC; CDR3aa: CASSPTRAGAETQYF
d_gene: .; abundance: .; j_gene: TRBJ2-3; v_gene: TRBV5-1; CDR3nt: TGCGCCAGCAGCTTGGCCGGGACTCATACGCAGTATTTT; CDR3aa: CASSLAGTHTQYF
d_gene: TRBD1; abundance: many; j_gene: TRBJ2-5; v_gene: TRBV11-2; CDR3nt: TGTGCCAGCAGCTTAGTGGGAGACAGGGGGGAGACCCAGTACTTC; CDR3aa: CASSLVGDRGETQYF
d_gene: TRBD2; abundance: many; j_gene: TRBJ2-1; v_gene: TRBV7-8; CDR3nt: TGTGCCAGCAGTCAACTAGCGGGGGGAGGCGATGAGCAGTTCTTC; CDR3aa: CASSQLAGGGDEQFF
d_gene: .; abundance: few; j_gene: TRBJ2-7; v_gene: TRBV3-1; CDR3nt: TGTGCCAGCAGCCATGTGGAGGGACACGAGCAGTACTTC; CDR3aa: CASSHVEGHEQYF
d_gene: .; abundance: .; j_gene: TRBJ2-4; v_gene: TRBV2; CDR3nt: TGTGCCAGCAGTGCTCCGCAGTACAAAAACATTCAGTACTTC; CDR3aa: CASSAPQYKNIQYF
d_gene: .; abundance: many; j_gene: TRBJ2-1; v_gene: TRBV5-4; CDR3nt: TGTGCCAGCAGCCCCCGTGGGGGGTCAACAAGCAATGAGCAGTTCTTC; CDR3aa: CASSPRGGSTSNEQFF
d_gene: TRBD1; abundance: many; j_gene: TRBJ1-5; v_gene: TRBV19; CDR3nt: TGTGCCAGTAGTATCGGACAGGGTCGGCATCAGCCCCAGCATTTT; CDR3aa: CASSIGQGRHQPQHF
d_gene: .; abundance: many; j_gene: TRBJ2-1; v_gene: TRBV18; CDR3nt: TGTGCCACCACCGAGCTTAGGGACAATGAGCAGTTCTTC; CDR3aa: CATTELRDNEQFF
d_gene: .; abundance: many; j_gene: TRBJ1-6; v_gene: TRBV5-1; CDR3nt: TGCGCCAGCAAGATTCGGGAAGGTTCACCCCTCCACTTT; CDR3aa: CASKIREGSPLHF
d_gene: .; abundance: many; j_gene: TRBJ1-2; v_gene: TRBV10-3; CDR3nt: TGTGCCATCAGTGAGAGGGTCGAAGGTGGTGAAGACACCTTC; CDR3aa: CAISERVEGGEDTF
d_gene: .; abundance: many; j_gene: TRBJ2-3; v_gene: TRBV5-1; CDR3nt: TGCGCCAGCAGCTTGGGAGCGCAGAAGGATACGCAGTATTTT; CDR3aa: CASSLGAQKDTQYF
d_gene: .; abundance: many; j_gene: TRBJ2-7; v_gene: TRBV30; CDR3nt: TGTGCCTGGAGCGACAGAGTCCTTTCCTACGAGCAGTACTTC; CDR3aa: CAWSDRVLSYEQYF
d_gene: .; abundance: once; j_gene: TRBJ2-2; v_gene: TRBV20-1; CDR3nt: TGCAGTGCTAGAGAGCGCCCTAACACCGGGGAGCTGTTTTTT; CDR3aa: CSARERPNTGELFF
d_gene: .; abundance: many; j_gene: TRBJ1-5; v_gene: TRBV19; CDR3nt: TGTGCCAGTAGTGTCAGGACGGATCAGCCCCAGCATTTT; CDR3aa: CASSVRTDQPQHF
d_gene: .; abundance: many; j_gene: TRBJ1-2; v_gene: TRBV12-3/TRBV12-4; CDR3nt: TGTGCCAGCAGTTTTAAACAGAACTATGGCTACACCTTC; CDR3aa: CASSFKQNYGYTF
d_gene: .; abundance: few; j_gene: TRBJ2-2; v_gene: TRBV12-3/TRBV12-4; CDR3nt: TGTGCCAGCAACCTGGACTACACCGGGGAGCTGTTTTTT; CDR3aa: CASNLDYTGELFF
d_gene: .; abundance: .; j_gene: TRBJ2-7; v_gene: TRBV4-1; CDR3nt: TGCGCCAGCAGCACCCCAAAAGGGTCTTCCTCCTACGAGCAGTACTTC; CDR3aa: CASSTPKGSSSYEQYF
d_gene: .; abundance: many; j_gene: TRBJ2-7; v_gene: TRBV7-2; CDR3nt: TGTGCCAGCAGTATATCCCTACCCGACGAGCAGTACTTC; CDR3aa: CASSISLPDEQYF
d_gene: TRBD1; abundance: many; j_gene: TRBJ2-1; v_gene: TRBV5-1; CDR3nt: TGCGCCAGCAGCTTGGGGACAGGAACCTACAATGAGCAGTTCTTC; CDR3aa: CASSLGTGTYNEQFF
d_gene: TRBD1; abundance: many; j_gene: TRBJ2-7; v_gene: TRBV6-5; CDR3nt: TGTGCCAGCAGTTTGGGACAGGGAAACGAGCAGTACTTC; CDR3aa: CASSLGQGNEQYF
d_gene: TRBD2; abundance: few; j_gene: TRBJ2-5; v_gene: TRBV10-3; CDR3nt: TGTGCCATCAGTGGAACCCCGACTAGCCCGCAAGAGACCCAGTACTTC; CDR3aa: CAISGTPTSPQETQYF
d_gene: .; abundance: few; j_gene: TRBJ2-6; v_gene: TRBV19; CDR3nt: TGTGCCAGTAGTTTCGACAGCTCTGGGGCCAACGTCCTGACTTTC; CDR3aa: CASSFDSSGANVLTF
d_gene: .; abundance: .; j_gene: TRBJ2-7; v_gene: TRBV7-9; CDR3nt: TGTGCCAGCAGCTTCGGCAGGGACTACGAGCAGTACTTC; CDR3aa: CASSFGRDYEQYF